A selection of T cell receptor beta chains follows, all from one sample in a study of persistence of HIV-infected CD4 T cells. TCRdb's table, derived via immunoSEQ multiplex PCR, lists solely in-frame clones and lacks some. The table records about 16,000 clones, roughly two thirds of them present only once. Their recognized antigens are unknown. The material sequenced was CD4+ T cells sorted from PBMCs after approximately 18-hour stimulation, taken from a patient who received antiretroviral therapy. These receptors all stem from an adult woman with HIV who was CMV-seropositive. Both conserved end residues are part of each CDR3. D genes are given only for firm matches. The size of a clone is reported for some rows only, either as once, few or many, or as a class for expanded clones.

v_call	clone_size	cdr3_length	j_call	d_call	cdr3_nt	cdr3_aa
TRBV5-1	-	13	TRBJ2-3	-	TGCGCCAGCAGCGATCACGTAGGGGCCCCACCGTATTTT	CASSDHVGAPPYF
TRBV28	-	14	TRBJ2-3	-	TGTGCCAGCAGTTGGTATGTGGGCGCAGATACGCAGTATTTT	CASSWYVGADTQYF
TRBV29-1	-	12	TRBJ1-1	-	TGCAGCGTTGGGCAGATGAACACTGAAGCTTTCTTT	CSVGQMNTEAFF
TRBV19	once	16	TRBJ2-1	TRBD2	TGTGCCAGTAGTATAGTTAGCGGGGGGTCCTACAATGAGCAGTTCTTC	CASSIVSGGSYNEQFF
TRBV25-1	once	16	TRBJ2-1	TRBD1	TGTGCCAGCAGTGAGGGCCCGGGACAGGGAAACAATGAGCAGTTCTTC	CASSEGPGQGNNEQFF
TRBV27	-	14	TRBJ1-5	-	TGTGCCAGCAGTTTATCGGGCCTAAATCAGCCCCAGCATTTT	CASSLSGLNQPQHF
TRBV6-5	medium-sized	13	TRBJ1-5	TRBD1	TGTGCCAGCAGACAGGGGGCCAATCAGCCCCAGCATTTT	CASRQGANQPQHF
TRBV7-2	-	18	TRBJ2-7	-	TGTGCCAGCAGCCTCAAAACAAGCGGCTGGGGGCTCTCCTACGAGCAGTACTTC	CASSLKTSGWGLSYEQYF
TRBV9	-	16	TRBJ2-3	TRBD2	TGTGCCAGCAGCCCCCTAGCGGGGGGCGGCACAGATACGCAGTATTTT	CASSPLAGGGTDTQYF
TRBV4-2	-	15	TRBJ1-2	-	TGTGCCAGCAGCCAAGATATTCAGGGGACCTATGGCTACACCTTC	CASSQDIQGTYGYTF